A single T cell receptor (beta chain) is shown here with its context. Its target is not known. The entry originates in a study of chemoradiotherapy in HPV16-positive cancers. Study findings and constraints: Candidate HPV-specific clones and E7-related TCR motifs grew in tumor during treatment.

Sequencing used immunoSEQ multiplex PCR; TCRdb keeps in-frame clones, though not all of them. The sample lists several thousand clones, around 78% occurring once. Repertoires were sampled repeatedly during chemoradiotherapy. This CDR3 region has 16 residues. Trimming took off 2 bases at V and 3 bases at J, with 14 bases between the two ends. Germline loops: CDR1 SGHKS, CDR2 YYEKEE (reference sequence). The clonotype comes from a human donor with HPV-associated anogenital cancer. The sample was gathered from a patient who underwent chemoradiotherapy. The chain recombines TRBV5-5 with TRBJ2-2; maybe TRBD2 (6 bases). The CDR3 reads CASSFGWRGYTGELFF. CDR3 sequence (DNA): TGTGCCAGCAGCTTTGGATGGCGGGGTTACACCGGGGAGCTGTTTTTT.